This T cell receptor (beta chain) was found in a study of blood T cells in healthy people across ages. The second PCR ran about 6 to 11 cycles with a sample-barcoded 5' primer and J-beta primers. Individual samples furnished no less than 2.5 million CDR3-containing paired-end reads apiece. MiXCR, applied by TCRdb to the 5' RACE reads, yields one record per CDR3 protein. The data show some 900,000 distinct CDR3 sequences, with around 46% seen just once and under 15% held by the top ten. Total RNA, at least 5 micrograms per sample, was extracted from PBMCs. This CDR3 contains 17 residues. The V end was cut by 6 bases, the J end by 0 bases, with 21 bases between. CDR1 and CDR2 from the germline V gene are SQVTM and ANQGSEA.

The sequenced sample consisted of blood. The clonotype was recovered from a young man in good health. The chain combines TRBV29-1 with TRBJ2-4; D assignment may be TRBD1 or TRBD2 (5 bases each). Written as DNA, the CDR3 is TGCAGCGTCGCTTTAGAGGGGTCCTCCCTAGCCAAAAACATTCAGTACTTC. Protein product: CSVALEGSSLAKNIQYF.